This T cell receptor beta chain was sequenced in a study of T cells in Graves' hyperthyroidism and ophthalmopathy. This clonotype has a count of ten or more. The target antigen is unknown. Overall study findings and caveats: Researchers found most expanded thyroid clonotypes above 0.001 in blood as well.

RNA transcripts provided the source from which TCR beta CDR3 regions were amplified. The TCR CDR3 was amplified in a first-round RT-PCR using the HTBI primer set. TCRdb processed the multiplex PCR reads anew with MiXCR; each CDR3 protein has one entry. Of just under 750,000 distinct CDR3 sequences in the sample, 30% to 40% were seen once. Patients were aged 18 to 65, had disease duration under 2 months, and had newly diagnosed hyperthyroidism. It was roughly 10 ml of fresh peripheral blood that supplied the PBMCs. Trimming at V came to 2 bases and at J to 2 bases, leaving 2 bases not matched to a gene. The CDR3 is 16 amino acids. Germline CDR1 SGHTA, CDR2 FQGNSA.

The sequence was collected from a woman between 35 and 50 years old with Graves' hyperthyroidism. The sequencing sample was made of blood. The chain is built from TRBV7-2 and TRBJ1-3; 11 positions agree with TRBD1. This chain's CDR3 is CASSLPGQGAGNTIYF. In DNA, the CDR3 is TGTGCCAGCAGCTTACCGGGACAGGGGGCTGGAAACACCATATATTTT.